These 27 T cell receptor beta chains were sequenced from one sample in a study of blood T cell repertoires in COVID-19. Assay used: immunoSEQ multiplex PCR; TCRdb lists only in-frame clones, some missing. The sample lists around 220,000 clones, around four fifths seen once, with around 3.6% in the top ten. What was sequenced was peripheral blood. Receptors originate from a woman in her forties with active or convalescent COVID-19.

J is TRBJ1-2 and V is TRBV9; TRBD1 agrees at 7 bases. Germline V gene lookup returns CDR1 SGDLS and CDR2 YYNGEE. Trimming took 5 bases from V and 12 from J; bases not matched to a gene: 10. This CDR3 region has 12 residues. CDR3: CASSEGGAGHTF. The CDR3, as DNA: TGTGCCAGCAGTGAAGGGGGCGCGGGCCACACCTTC.

The chain recombines TRBV9 with TRBJ1-3; no firm D call. The CDR3 spans 15 residues. The germline CDR1 and CDR2 sequences are SGDLS and YYNGEE. The V end was cut by 3 bases, the J end by 0 bases, with 10 bases between. The CDR3 sequence is CASSAFRGSGNTIYF. CDR3 sequence (DNA): TGTGCCAGCAGCGCCTTCAGAGGCTCTGGAAACACCATATATTTT. The whole variable domain, remainder taken from reference TRBV9 and TRBJ1-3, is DSGVTQTPKHLITATGQRVTLRCSPRSGDLSVYWYQQSLDQGLQFLIQYYNGEERAKGNILERFSAQQFPDLHSELNLSSLELGDSALYFCASSAFRGSGNTIYFGEGSWLTVV.

V usage is TRBV19 and J usage is TRBJ1-3, with D maybe TRBD1 (5 bases). V lost 6 bases, J lost 4 bases, and 13 bases lay in between. The CDR3 totals 14 residues. Germline CDR1 and CDR2: LNHDA and SQIVND (reference sequence). CDR3: CASRHTGSGNTIYF. CDR3 coding DNA: TGTGCCAGTAGACACACAGGCTCCGGAAACACCATATATTTT. Variable domain in full (rest from reference TRBV19 and TRBJ1-3): DGGITQSPKYLFRKEGQNVTLSCEQNLNHDAMYWYRQDPGQGLRLIYYSQIVNDFQKGDIAEGYSVSREKKESFPLTVTSAQKNPTAFYLCASRHTGSGNTIYFGEGSWLTVV.

The chain combines TRBV5-4 with TRBJ2-2, with 7 bases matching TRBD1. The trim removed 4 bases at V and 3 bases at J, leaving 9 bases unmatched. Per the germline V gene, CDR1 is SGHNT and CDR2 is YYREEE (reference sequence). CDR3 length: 16 amino acids. This CDR3 reads CASSARTGRYTGELFF. CDR3 coding DNA: TGTGCCAGCAGCGCCCGGACAGGTCGATACACCGGGGAGCTGTTTTTT.

V gene TRBV5-1 combines with J gene TRBJ1-2; D remains unclear. This CDR3 has 16 amino acids. Germline values: CDR1 SGHRS, CDR2 YFSETQ. V lost 0 bases and J 8 bases, leaving 20 bases between the germline ends. CDR3 amino acids: CASSLGQERRERGYTF. The DNA for the CDR3 is TGCGCCAGCAGCTTGGGTCAGGAGCGGCGGGAACGGGGCTACACCTTC. The variable domain in full, with the rest retrieved from reference TRBV5-1 and TRBJ1-2, is KAGVTQTPRYLIKTRGQQVTLSCSPISGHRSVSWYQQTPGQGLQFLFEYFSETQRNKGNFPGRFSGRQFSNSRSEMNVSTLELGDSALYLCASSLGQERRERGYTFGSGTRLTVV.

The chain joins TRBV15 to TRBJ1-2, with TRBD1 identical over 8 bases. V was clipped by 6 bases and J by 6 bases; unmatched bases: 12. The CDR3 has 15 residues. Germline lookup yields CDR1 LNHNV and CDR2 YYDKDF (reference sequence). The DNA of the CDR3 is TGTGCCACCAGGTACCCGACAGGGGAGGAGAATGGCTACACCTTC. Its protein product is CATRYPTGEENGYTF. The full variable domain, rest sourced from reference TRBV15 and TRBJ1-2, is DAMVIQNPRYQVTQFGKPVTLSCSQTLNHNVMYWYQQKSSQAPKLLFHYYDKDFNNEADTPDNFQSRRPNTSFCFLDIRSPGLGDTAMYLCATRYPTGEENGYTFGSGTRLTVV.

In its sample, this clone was seen many times. The J gene is TRBJ2-7, the V gene TRBV5-4; 8 bases are shared with TRBD1. V lost 1 base and J lost 5; bases outside the gene matches: 2. CDR1 is SGHNT and CDR2 is YYREEE in the germline V gene (reference sequence). The CDR3 spans 13 residues. The CDR3 reads CASSLQGANEQYV. The CDR3, as DNA: TGTGCCAGCAGCTTGCAGGGGGCGAACGAGCAGTACGTC.

This clone was observed once. This chain joins TRBV27 and TRBJ1-5; 8 bases agree with TRBD1. V was clipped by 5 bases and J by 2 bases; unmatched bases: 5. The germline CDR1 and CDR2 sequences are MNHEY and SMNVEV (reference sequence). The CDR3 has 15 amino acids. CDR3: CASSPRQGRNQPQHF. The CDR3 coding sequence is TGTGCCAGCAGTCCCCGACAGGGGCGCAATCAGCCCCAGCATTTT.

This clone turned up a few times. The sample contains more than one DNA sequence encoding this CDR3. DNA of the CDR3: TGTGCCAGCAGCCCAAGGGGAGGGAATCAGCCCCAGCATTTT. Translation: CASSPRGGNQPQHF. This chain links TRBV3-1 (or the pseudogene TRBV3-2) with TRBJ1-5; D might be TRBD1 (5 bases). Germline V gene sequence: CDR1 LGHDT, CDR2 YNNKEL (reference sequence). V was pared by 4 bases and J by 4 bases, with 11 bases between. The CDR3 runs 14 residues.

For this clone: Other DNA sequences in this sample translate to the same CDR3. This sequence joins TRBV2 and TRBJ1-5; 8 nucleotides align to TRBD1. The CDR3 totals 15 residues. CDR1 is SNHLY and CDR2 is FYNNEI in the germline V gene. V was pared by 6 bases and J by 2 bases, with 6 bases of the junction left unmatched. CDR3 DNA sequence: TGTGCCAGCAGAGCCGGGACAGGAGGCAATCAGCCCCAGCATTTT. Translation: CASRAGTGGNQPQHF.

The gene calls are TRBV7-6 and TRBJ2-7; 7 bases fit TRBD1. The CDR3 loop spans 16 amino acids. Germline values: CDR1 SGHVS, CDR2 FNYEAQ. Trimming cost V 1 base and J 0 bases; bases outside gene matches: 6. Written as DNA, the CDR3 is TGTGCCAGCAGCTTAGGGGGACAGTTTAGCTCCTACGAGCAGTACTTC. It translates to CASSLGGQFSSYEQYF.

Only one count was recorded for this clone. The chain couples TRBV7-3 to TRBJ1-1; 7 bases are a match to TRBD1. Trimming removed 5 bases from V and 4 bases from J; junction bases left unmatched: 10. The CDR3 is 15 residues long. Germline CDR1 is SGHTA and CDR2 is FQGTGA. The CDR3 spells CASSRDSGPGTEAFF. CDR3 bases: TGTGCCAGCAGCCGGGACAGCGGCCCGGGCACTGAAGCTTTCTTT. The full variable domain, rest sourced from reference TRBV7-3 and TRBJ1-1, is GAGVSQTPSNKVTEKGKYVELRCDPISGHTALYWYRQSLGQGPEFLIYFQGTGAADDSGLPNDRFFAVRPEGSVSTLKIQRTERGDSAVYLCASSRDSGPGTEAFFGQGTRLTVV.

The V call is TRBV30, the J call TRBJ2-7; 7 bases agree with TRBD1. The trim removed 4 bases at V and 4 bases at J, leaving 4 bases unmatched. In germline, CDR1 is GTSNPN, CDR2 SVGIG (reference sequence). The CDR3 sequence is 12 residues long. The CDR3 spells CAWIQQGYEQYF. In nucleotides, the CDR3 is TGTGCCTGGATCCAACAGGGGTACGAGCAGTACTTC. Full variable domain (outside the CDR3, taken from reference TRBV30 and TRBJ2-7): SQTIHQWPATLVQPVGSPLSLECTVEGTSNPNLYWYRQAAGRGLQLLFYSVGIGQISSEVPQNLSASRPQDRQFILSSKKLLLSDSGFYLCAWIQQGYEQYFGPGTRLTVT.

The genes are TRBV27 and TRBJ1-2, with D tentatively TRBD1 (5 bases). The CDR3 contains 13 residues. V was pared by 2 bases and J by 7 bases, with 11 bases between. Per the germline V gene, CDR1 is MNHEY and CDR2 is SMNVEV (reference sequence). The CDR3 sequence: CASSLTGRVGYTF. In nucleotides, the CDR3 is TGTGCCAGCAGTTTAACCGGCAGGGTTGGCTACACCTTC.

The chain combines TRBV5-1 with TRBJ2-1; D may be TRBD1 (6 bases). The CDR3 runs to 16 residues. Germline values: CDR1 SGHRS, CDR2 YFSETQ. Trimming stripped 4 bases from V and 5 bases from J, with 19 bases between. CDR3 sequence: CASSNGQPLEDNEQFF. The CDR3 DNA follows: TGCGCCAGCAGCAACGGACAGCCCTTAGAGGACAATGAGCAGTTCTTC.

The chain has TRBV24-1 and TRBJ1-4; TRBD1 aligns across 9 bases. Germline CDR1 reads KGHDR; CDR2 reads SFDVKD. The trim removed 3 bases at V and 0 bases at J, leaving 10 bases unmatched. The CDR3 extends over 19 amino acids. The CDR3 reads CATSDSTGTGRTTNEKLFF. The CDR3 nucleotides are TGTGCCACCAGTGATAGTACCGGGACAGGGAGAACAACTAATGAAAAACTGTTTTTT.

This clone was detected ten times or more. The rearrangement links TRBV2 to TRBJ1-3; tentative D call: TRBD1 (5 bases). CDR3 length: 16 amino acids. CDR1 and CDR2 from the germline V gene are SNHLY and FYNNEI. V lost 6 bases to trimming and J lost 0 bases, with 15 bases between them. The CDR3 reads CASSLWTRGSGNTIYF. CDR3 coding DNA: TGTGCCAGCAGCCTCTGGACAAGGGGCTCTGGAAACACCATATATTTT.

The chain has TRBV18 and TRBJ1-2; D is perhaps TRBD1 (6 bases). Germline V CDR1 and CDR2: KGHSH, LQKENI. The CDR3 totals 14 residues. Trimming shortened V by 3 bases and J by 0 bases, and 8 bases separated the two germline ends. The CDR3 reads CASSPGASNYGYTF. CDR3 DNA: TGTGCCAGCTCACCGGGGGCCTCTAACTATGGCTACACCTTC.

The chain is built from TRBV11-2 and TRBJ1-1; weak D call: TRBD1 (6 bases). V shed 1 base and J shed 6 bases, with 15 bases lying between them. Germline CDR1 reads SGHAT; CDR2 reads FQNNGV. This CDR3 spans 15 amino acids. The CDR3 sequence is CASSLAPGRGAEAFF. The CDR3 coding sequence is TGTGCCAGCAGCTTAGCGCCGGGGAGGGGGGCTGAAGCTTTCTTT.

The rearrangement uses TRBV3-1 (or the pseudogene TRBV3-2) and TRBJ1-6; D remains unclear. This CDR3 region has 15 residues. V was clipped by 0 bases and J by 8 bases, with 11 bases between them. In germline, CDR1 is LGHDT, CDR2 YNNKEL (reference sequence). Here the CDR3 reads CASSQDLSTYSPLHF. The DNA for the CDR3 is TGTGCCAGCAGCCAAGATCTGAGTACGTATTCACCCCTCCACTTT.

The rearrangement uses TRBV7-9 and TRBJ2-7; 8 nucleotides line up with TRBD1. The junction had 13 bases not matched to a gene; V was cut back by 5 bases and J by 1 base. CDR1 and CDR2 from the germline V gene are SEHNR and FQNEAQ (reference sequence). The CDR3 sequence is 17 residues long. The CDR3 DNA sequence: TGTGCCAGCAGCCTACGTAGACCGGGACAGGTTTCCTACGAGCAGTACGTC. Translated, it gives CASSLRRPGQVSYEQYV.

This chain uses TRBV5-1 with TRBJ1-6; 9 bases are a match to TRBD1. Per germline, CDR1 SGHRS and CDR2 YFSETQ. V lost 1 base and J lost 7; bases outside the gene matches: 3. The CDR3 sequence is 15 residues long. CDR3 sequence reads: CASSLTDRGNSPLHF. The CDR3 DNA reads TGCGCCAGCAGCTTGACTGACAGGGGGAATTCACCCCTCCACTTT.

This chain uses TRBV5-4 with TRBJ2-2; tentatively, D is TRBD2 (6 bases). CDR1 SGHNT and CDR2 YYREEE come from the germline V gene (reference sequence). The V end lost 4 bases, the J end lost 5 bases, and 15 bases lay between the germline ends. This CDR3 has 15 residues. The DNA for the CDR3 is TGTGCCAGCAGCGGCGGGACTGCCCAGACCGGGGAGCTGTTTTTT. It yields the protein CASSGGTAQTGELFF.

The chain employs TRBV28 and TRBJ1-2; 7 bases fit TRBD1. V was clipped by 6 bases and J by 7 bases; unmatched bases: 2. In germline, CDR1 is MDHEN, CDR2 SYDVKM. The CDR3 has 11 residues. CDR3: CASRSGGGYTF. For the CDR3, the DNA is TGTGCCAGCAGATCAGGGGGTGGCTACACCTTC.

CDR3 in amino acids: CASSPSGIQPQHF. DNA for the CDR3: TGTGCCAGCAGCCCCTCAGGGATCCAGCCCCAGCATTTT. This sequence joins TRBV12-3 or TRBV12-4 and TRBJ1-5; TRBD1 might be the D (5 bases). The V end was cut by 6 bases, the J end by 7 bases, with 13 bases between. This CDR3 region has 13 residues.

CDR3 in amino acids: CASSLVTDYGYTF. The CDR3 bases are TGTGCCAGCAGCTTGGTGACTGACTATGGCTACACCTTC. The chain uses TRBV5-4 and TRBJ1-2; D gene uncertain. CDR3 length equals 13 residues. The germline V and J ends were trimmed by 0 bases and 3 bases, with 6 bases remaining between them. Germline values: CDR1 SGHNT, CDR2 YYREEE (reference sequence).

V gene TRBV3-1 (or the pseudogene TRBV3-2) combines with J gene TRBJ1-4; 8 bases agree with TRBD1. Germline assignment: CDR1 LGHDT and CDR2 YNNKEL (reference sequence). V shed 3 bases and J 6 bases; nucleotides not matched to a gene: 9. The CDR3 has 16 amino acids. CDR3 sequence (DNA): TGTGCCAGCAGCCAGACCCGGACAGGGCGGGATGAAAAACTGTTTTTT. It encodes CASSQTRTGRDEKLFF.